The T cell receptor beta chain under discussion was sequenced for a study of OX40 agonist ivuxolimab in advanced cancers. Study-wide background: The dose-escalation cohort was over 65% male, with a mean age of about 56 years, ranging about 20 to 85.

About this clone: Its antigen remains unknown.

Findings of the study overall: The specificity for antigen of the expanded peripheral T cells was not determined. It was also the case that some nonresponders had low normalized T-cell clonal expansion.

Profiling relied on immunoSEQ multiplex PCR, and the TCRdb table lists in-frame clones only, not all of them. The repertoire holds 65,000 to 75,000 clones, with 82% as singletons. J gave up 5 bases and V 4 bases, and 9 bases lay outside the gene matches. Per the germline V gene, CDR1 is SGHRS and CDR2 is YFSETQ. The CDR3 is 15 amino acids. Samples of blood were obtained at baseline, on cycle 4 day 1, and on cycle 7 day 1. The chain recombines TRBV5-1 with TRBJ2-5; 9 bases align to TRBD1. Material: CD4+ or CD8+ T cells sorted from blood, obtained in a trial of the OX40 agonist ivuxolimab. This sequence originates from an adult with an advanced solid tumor such as melanoma, head and neck, liver or kidney cancer. For the CDR3, the DNA is TGCGCCAGCAGCAATACCGGGACAGGGTGGGAGACCCAGTACTTC. It encodes CASSNTGTGWETQYF. The entire variable domain, with the rest obtained from reference TRBV5-1 and TRBJ2-5, is as follows: KAGVTQTPRYLIKTRGQQVTLSCSPISGHRSVSWYQQTPGQGLQFLFEYFSETQRNKGNFPGRFSGRQFSNSRSEMNVSTLELGDSALYLCASSNTGTGWETQYFGPGTRLLVL.